Below, 12 T cell receptor beta chains from the same sample are listed, as sequenced in a study of CD8+ T cells in alopecia areata. The authors extracted RNA and reverse transcribed it into cDNA as the sequencing template. Produced via immunoSEQ multiplex PCR; TCRdb's table is partial and in-frame only. In the table there are approximately 30,000 clones, about two thirds of which are singletons. Sequenced material: NKG2D-high CD8+ T cells sorted from blood. The receptor source for this set is a human donor with alopecia areata.

The table lists this clone with a few counts. This rearrangement joins TRBV19 to TRBJ1-1, with no clear D. CDR1 is LNHDA and CDR2 is SQIVND in the germline V gene (reference sequence). V was clipped by 3 bases and J by 11 bases, with 13 bases between them. The CDR3 totals 12 residues. CDR3 in DNA: TGTGCCAGTAGTATCGGCTCGGGAGGGGCTTTCTTT. This translates into CASSIGSGGAFF.

J is TRBJ1-3 and V is TRBV15; D is unclear. Deletions cut 3 bases from V and 3 bases from J, with 6 bases between. The CDR3 has 13 residues. CDR1 is LNHNV and CDR2 is YYDKDF in the germline V gene (reference sequence). The CDR3 DNA is TGTGCCACCAGCAGGGAGAATGGAAACACCATATATTTT. Translation: CATSRENGNTIYF.

V gene TRBV7-9 combines with J gene TRBJ2-1, with TRBD2 matching over 13 bases. The V gene end was trimmed by 3 bases and the J gene end by 7 bases; junction bases not matched to a gene: 3. CDR1 and CDR2 (germline): SEHNR, FQNEAQ (reference sequence). The CDR3 has 15 amino acids. The CDR3 DNA reads TGTGCCAGCAGCTTTACTAGCGGGGGGGCTAATGAGCAGTTCTTC. This translates into CASSFTSGGANEQFF.

This clone has only a few counts. The V gene is TRBV10-3, the J gene TRBJ1-4; the match to TRBD1 covers 8 bases. The CDR3 is 18 residues long. The germline V gene encodes CDR1 ENHRY and CDR2 SYGVKD. Unmatched junction bases numbered 12, after V lost 3 bases and J lost 3 bases. DNA of the CDR3: TGTGCCATCAGTGACACCCCCGGGACAGGACTAGCTAATGAAAAACTGTTTTTT. Protein product: CAISDTPGTGLANEKLFF.

The chain joins TRBV5-1 to TRBJ2-3; 9 nucleotides line up with TRBD2. The CDR3 is 16 amino acids. The V segment lost 0 bases and the J segment 6 bases; nucleotides outside the gene matches: 8. Looked up from germline, CDR1 is SGHRS and CDR2 is YFSETQ. The CDR3 DNA is TGCGCCAGCAGCTTGGTTGCTAGCGGGATGGGTGATACGCAGTATTTT. Encoded protein: CASSLVASGMGDTQYF.

This clone appeared a few times. The V and J genes are TRBV7-9 and TRBJ1-2, with 10 bases that match TRBD1. The CDR3 spans 13 residues. Germline assignment: CDR1 SEHNR and CDR2 FQNEAQ (reference sequence). The V gene end was trimmed by 6 bases and the J gene end by 8 bases; junction bases not matched to a gene: 6. The CDR3 DNA is TGTGCCAGCAGATCCGGGACAGGGGACGGCTACACCTTC. Translated, it gives CASRSGTGDGYTF. Variable domain in full (rest from reference TRBV7-9 and TRBJ1-2): DTGVSQNPRHKITKRGQNVTFRCDPISEHNRLYWYRQTLGQGPEFLTYFQNEAQLEKSRLLSDRFSAERPKGSFSTLEIQRTEQGDSAMYLCASRSGTGDGYTFGSGTRLTVV.

In its sample, this clone was seen a few times. The chain couples TRBV29-1 to TRBJ2-5; no definite D call. Trimming cost V 7 bases and J 4 bases, with 16 bases left between them. The CDR3 has 13 amino acids. The germline V gene has CDR1 SQVTM and CDR2 ANQGSEA. CDR3 region: CSAFTGDGETQYF. As DNA, the CDR3 is TGCAGCGCATTTACTGGGGATGGAGAGACCCAGTACTTC. The whole variable domain, remainder taken from reference TRBV29-1 and TRBJ2-5, is SAVISQKPSRDICQRGTSLTIQCQVDSQVTMMFWYRQQPGQSLTLIATANQGSEATYESGFVIDKFPISRPNLTFSTLTVSNMSPEDSSIYLCSAFTGDGETQYFGPGTRLLVL.

The V and J genes are TRBV29-1 and TRBJ2-1; D not certain. The CDR3 covers 13 residues. V lost 5 bases, J lost 2 bases, and 10 bases lay in between. The V gene's germline CDR1 is SQVTM and CDR2 ANQGSEA. This CDR3 is CSVPQAAYNEQFF. CDR3 sequence (DNA): TGCAGCGTTCCGCAGGCGGCCTACAATGAGCAGTTCTTC.

The gene calls are TRBV6-6 and TRBJ1-3, with TRBD1 as a possible D gene (5 bases). Trimming removed 0 bases from V and 3 bases from J, with 12 bases in between. Germline V gene lookup returns CDR1 MNHNY and CDR2 SVGAGI (reference sequence). The CDR3 is 16 amino acids. As DNA, the CDR3 is TGTGCCAGCAGTTACTCCCAGGGAATAGGTGGAAACACCATATATTTT. Its protein is CASSYSQGIGGNTIYF.

The genes are TRBV5-1 and TRBJ2-2; 8 bases match TRBD2. In germline, CDR1 is SGHRS, CDR2 YFSETQ. The V segment lost 4 bases and the J segment 3 bases; nucleotides outside the gene matches: 11. This CDR3 is built from 17 residues. In nucleotides, the CDR3 is TGCGCCAGCAGCACGCTGCCGGGACTAGTCTACACCGGGGAGCTGTTTTTT. It codes for CASSTLPGLVYTGELFF.

The chain uses TRBV27 and TRBJ2-5; no definite D call. The CDR3 runs 14 residues. V lost 3 bases to trimming and J lost 1 base, with 9 bases between them. The germline CDR1 and CDR2 sequences are MNHEY and SMNVEV (reference sequence). The CDR3 loop is CASSFYNSQETQYF. CDR3 DNA: TGTGCCAGCAGTTTTTATAACAGCCAAGAGACCCAGTACTTC.

CDR3 loop: CASSLGVRDGGRYEQYF. The CDR3 coding sequence is TGTGCCAGCAGCTTAGGGGTCCGGGACGGCGGTAGGTACGAGCAGTACTTC. V usage is TRBV7-9 and J usage is TRBJ2-7, with D perhaps assigned TRBD1 or TRBD2 (5 bases each). Germline CDR1 SEHNR, CDR2 FQNEAQ (reference sequence). V was pared by 1 base and J by 4 bases, with 20 bases between. The CDR3 is 17 residues long. Filled out from reference TRBV7-9 and TRBJ2-7, the complete variable domain reads DTGVSQNPRHKITKRGQNVTFRCDPISEHNRLYWYRQTLGQGPEFLTYFQNEAQLEKSRLLSDRFSAERPKGSFSTLEIQRTEQGDSAMYLCASSLGVRDGGRYEQYFGPGTRLTVT.